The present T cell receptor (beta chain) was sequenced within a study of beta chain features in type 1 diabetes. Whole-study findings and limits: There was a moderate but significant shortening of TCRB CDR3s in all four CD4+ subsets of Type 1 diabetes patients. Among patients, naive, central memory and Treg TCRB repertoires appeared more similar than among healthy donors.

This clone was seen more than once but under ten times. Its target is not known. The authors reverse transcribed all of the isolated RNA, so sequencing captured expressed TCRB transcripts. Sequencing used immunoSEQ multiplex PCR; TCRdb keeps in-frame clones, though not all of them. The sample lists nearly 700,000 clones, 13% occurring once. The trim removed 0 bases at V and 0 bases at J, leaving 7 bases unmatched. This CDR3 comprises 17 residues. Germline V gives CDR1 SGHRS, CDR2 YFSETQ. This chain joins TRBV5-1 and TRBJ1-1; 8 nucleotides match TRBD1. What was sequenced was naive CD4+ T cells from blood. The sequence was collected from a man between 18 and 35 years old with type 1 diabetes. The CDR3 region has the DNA TGCGCCAGCAGCTTGGTGCGTGGGGACAGGTTGAACACTGAAGCTTTCTTT. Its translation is CASSLVRGDRLNTEAFF.